The 32 T cell receptor beta chains below come from one sample, sequenced in a study of cytomegalovirus exposure and HLA in healthy donors. Primers: 60 Vbeta forward and 13 Jbeta reverse. Repertoires were generated with immunoSEQ multiplex PCR, while TCRdb's copy carries only in-frame clones and drops some. The data show approximately 150,000 clones, with around 80% seen just once and approximately 3.2% held by the top ten. Sequencing was done on a sample of PBMCs. These receptors were obtained from a man in his forties or fifties in good health and CMV-seronegative.

The chain recombines TRBV18 with TRBJ1-3; maybe TRBD1 (5 bases). The length of the CDR3 is 13 residues. V was cut by 1 base and J by 11 bases, with 12 bases left in between. Germline V gene lookup returns CDR1 KGHSH and CDR2 LQKENI. As DNA, the CDR3 is TGTGCCAGCTCACCACGGGACTCTCGCTCCATATATTTT. Its protein is CASSPRDSRSIYF.

The chain uses TRBV9 and TRBJ2-3, with 13 bases lining up with TRBD2. The V gene end was trimmed by 3 bases and the J gene end by 6 bases; junction bases not matched to a gene: 4. Germline CDR1 SGDLS, CDR2 YYNGEE. The CDR3 length is 15 residues. The CDR3 protein is CASSATSGGFDTQYF. CDR3 DNA sequence: TGTGCCAGCAGCGCGACTAGCGGGGGGTTCGATACGCAGTATTTT.

This clone was counted between two and nine times. The chain links TRBV29-1 to TRBJ1-1; a possible D gene is TRBD1 (5 bases). Germline V CDR1 and CDR2: SQVTM, ANQGSEA. This CDR3 region has 12 residues. V was clipped by 4 bases and J by 2 bases, with 8 bases between them. The CDR3 region is CSVVGGNTEAFF. The CDR3 nucleotides are TGCAGCGTTGTCGGGGGTAACACTGAAGCTTTCTTT.

In the case of this clone: The sample carries other DNA sequences with the same CDR3. V and J are TRBV28 and TRBJ1-1, with D unresolved. Deletions cut 1 base from V and 4 bases from J, with 4 bases between. The CDR3 runs to 12 residues. CDR1 and CDR2 (germline): MDHEN, SYDVKM. The CDR3 sequence: CASSLSGTEAFF. The CDR3 bases are TGTGCCAGCAGTTTATCGGGCACTGAAGCTTTCTTT.

The chain recombines TRBV7-9 with TRBJ1-1; possibly TRBD1 for D (6 bases). CDR1 is SEHNR, CDR2 FQNEAQ, per germline (reference sequence). The CDR3 has 14 amino acids. Between the trimmed V and J ends, which lost 5 bases and 5 bases, there was a span of 15 bases. CDR3: CASSPQQGITEAFF. As DNA, the CDR3 is TGTGCCAGCAGCCCACAACAGGGTATTACTGAAGCTTTCTTT.

The V gene is TRBV5-1, the J gene TRBJ2-2; TRBD1 agrees at 9 bases. In germline, CDR1 is SGHRS, CDR2 YFSETQ. V lost 3 bases and J lost 3; bases outside the gene matches: 21. CDR3 length: 21 amino acids. The DNA for the CDR3 is TGCGCCAGCAGCTACGAACGCGCGCCAGGACAGGGGAAGACATACACCGGGGAGCTGTTTTTT. Translating it yields CASSYERAPGQGKTYTGELFF.

As regards this clone: Other nucleotide sequences in the sample specify the same CDR3. The chain employs TRBV2 and TRBJ1-1, with TRBD1 matching over 7 bases. CDR1 is SNHLY, CDR2 FYNNEI, per germline. V was clipped by 7 bases and J by 2 bases; unmatched bases: 4. The CDR3 runs 13 residues. This chain's CDR3 is CASTRQGNTEAFF. The CDR3 DNA sequence: TGTGCCAGCACGAGACAGGGAAACACTGAAGCTTTCTTT. Drawing the rest from reference TRBV2 and TRBJ1-1, the complete variable domain is EPEVTQTPSHQVTQMGQEVILRCVPISNHLYFYWYRQILGQKVEFLVSFYNNEISEKSEIFDDQFSVERPDGSNFTLKIRSTKLEDSAMYFCASTRQGNTEAFFGQGTRLTVV.

The chain links TRBV5-1 to TRBJ1-1; tentative D call: TRBD1 (5 bases). Germline V gene data show CDR1 as SGHRS and CDR2 as YFSETQ. CDR3 length: 13 amino acids. Trimming removed 0 bases at V and 7 bases at J, with 10 bases between. CDR3 nucleotides: TGCGCCAGCAGCTTGGAGGGGCATGATGAAGCTTTCTTT. It is translated as CASSLEGHDEAFF.

J is TRBJ2-1 and V is TRBV13; 14 bases fit TRBD2. Germline-derived CDR1 and CDR2 are PRHDT and FYEKMQ (reference sequence). The CDR3 contains 18 residues. V shed 1 base, J shed 7 bases, and the junction held 9 bases outside the gene matches. In DNA, the CDR3 is TGTGCCAGCAGCTTAGTCCCGGGACTAGCGGGAGTAGAGAATGAGCAGTTCTTC. It encodes CASSLVPGLAGVENEQFF.

This clone showed up just a few times. The chain is built from TRBV6-1 and TRBJ1-2, with D perhaps TRBD1 (5 bases). Germline V gene sequence: CDR1 MNHNS, CDR2 SASEGT. This CDR3 contains 15 residues. Trimming removed 3 bases at V and 5 bases at J, with 16 bases between. Here the CDR3 DNA reads TGTGCCAGCAGTGATCGGGGGGGTAATATTTATGGCTACACCTTC. As protein: CASSDRGGNIYGYTF.

The CDR3 DNA sequence: TGCGCCAGCAGCTTTGACAGACCATCTAATGAAAAACTGTTTTTT. It specifies CASSFDRPSNEKLFF. J is TRBJ1-4 and V is TRBV5-1, with D maybe TRBD1 (5 bases). CDR1 and CDR2 (germline): SGHRS, YFSETQ. Deletions cut 2 bases from V and 3 bases from J, with 11 bases between. The length of the CDR3 is 15 residues.

In its sample, this clone was seen a few times. At the DNA level, this CDR3 is encoded by other sequences in the same sample as well. The chain uses TRBV9 and TRBJ2-5, with TRBD1 matching 7 bases. J gave up 5 bases and V 4 bases, and 2 bases lay outside the gene matches. The CDR3 has 12 residues. Germline-derived CDR1 and CDR2 are SGDLS and YYNGEE. CDR3 coding DNA: TGTGCCAGCAGCCCAGGGGGTGAGACCCAGTACTTC. Amino acid sequence: CASSPGGETQYF. The complete variable domain, with remaining parts taken from reference TRBV9 and TRBJ2-5, reads DSGVTQTPKHLITATGQRVTLRCSPRSGDLSVYWYQQSLDQGLQFLIQYYNGEERAKGNILERFSAQQFPDLHSELNLSSLELGDSALYFCASSPGGETQYFGPGTRLLVL.

The gene calls are TRBV10-3 and TRBJ2-5; D unresolved. The better agreement between TRBJ2-7 and the DNA end casts doubt on the J call. Per the germline V gene, CDR1 is ENHRY and CDR2 is SYGVKD. The CDR3 length is 14 residues. The DNA for the CDR3 is TGTGCCATCAGTGAGCTACAGCCAACCTACGAGCAGTACTTC. It translates to CAISELQPTYEQYF.

The rearrangement uses TRBV5-1 and TRBJ1-2; D remains ambiguous. V gave up 3 bases and J gave up 10 bases, with 16 bases separating them. This CDR3 has 13 residues. Germline V CDR1 and CDR2: SGHRS, YFSETQ. The CDR3 is CASSSDRVRDYTF. CDR3 nucleotides: TGCGCCAGCAGCTCAGACCGGGTGCGGGACTACACCTTC.

This clone has a handful of counts. V is TRBV2 and J is TRBJ1-4, with TRBD1 matching over 9 bases. The germline V gene encodes CDR1 SNHLY and CDR2 FYNNEI. The CDR3 totals 15 residues. J was trimmed by 8 bases and V by 8 bases; bases with no gene match: 12. CDR3 in DNA: TGTGCCAGCTCGCTTTACAGGGGGCTAGGAGAAAAACTGTTTTTT. This codes for CASSLYRGLGEKLFF.

This chain uses TRBV19 with TRBJ2-7, with 7 bases lining up with TRBD1. Unmatched junction bases numbered 6, after V lost 7 bases and J lost 0 bases. The germline CDR1 and CDR2 sequences are LNHDA and SQIVND (reference sequence). There are 14 residues in the CDR3. The CDR3 DNA reads TGTGCCAGTAAACAGGGGCCAAGCTCCTACGAGCAGTACTTC. The encoded protein is CASKQGPSSYEQYF.

V usage is TRBV25-1 and J usage is TRBJ1-3; D is ambiguous. Trimming removed 6 bases at V and 0 bases at J, with 12 bases between. In germline, CDR1 is MGHDK, CDR2 SYGVNS. The CDR3 runs to 15 residues. In nucleotides, the CDR3 is TGTGCCAGCAGCCCCCCCGGGTACTCTGGAAACACCATATATTTT. It translates to CASSPPGYSGNTIYF.

This clone has just one count. The rearrangement uses TRBV2 and TRBJ2-3, with 11 bases identical to TRBD2. With 8 bases clipped from V and 6 bases from J, the junction kept 16 bases outside the gene matches. CDR3 length: 17 residues. Germline assignment: CDR1 SNHLY and CDR2 FYNNEI. Here the CDR3 reads CASSYSTSGGRLDTQYF. The CDR3, as DNA: TGTGCCAGCTCTTACTCTACTAGCGGGGGCCGTCTCGATACGCAGTATTTT.

The chain joins TRBV19 to TRBJ2-7, with D possibly matching TRBD1 (5 bases). This CDR3 has 13 amino acids. Germline loops: CDR1 LNHDA, CDR2 SQIVND (reference sequence). V dropped 1 base and J dropped 3 bases, with 7 bases sitting between them. The CDR3 nucleotides read TGTGCCAGTAGTATAGGCAGGGACTACGAGCAGTACTTC. Translation gives CASSIGRDYEQYF.

V and J are TRBV28 and TRBJ2-7; 9 bases are shared with TRBD1. The CDR3 runs to 15 residues. Germline V CDR1 and CDR2: MDHEN, SYDVKM. The V segment lost 3 bases and the J segment 3 bases; nucleotides outside the gene matches: 6. In nucleotides, the CDR3 is TGTGCCAGCAGTTTTGCGAGGACAGGGGTCTACGAGCAGTACTTC. It yields the protein CASSFARTGVYEQYF.

The chain joins TRBV6-5 to TRBJ1-2, with D uncertain. V lost 5 bases and J lost 3, with 7 bases in between. The CDR3 spans 12 residues. Per germline, CDR1 MNHEY and CDR2 SVGAGI. The CDR3 spells CASSGRDYGYTF. CDR3 sequence (DNA): TGTGCCAGCAGTGGTCGGGACTATGGCTACACCTTC.

V and J are TRBV5-5 and TRBJ2-5; 7 bases align to TRBD1. The CDR3 totals 13 residues. Germline V gene sequence: CDR1 SGHKS, CDR2 YYEKEE (reference sequence). The trim removed 5 bases at V and 3 bases at J, leaving 4 bases unmatched. DNA of the CDR3: TGTGCCAGCAGGGGGACAGCCAAAGAGACCCAGTACTTC. It yields the protein CASRGTAKETQYF.

The chain carries TRBV6-4 and TRBJ2-3; D not resolved. Germline loops: CDR1 MRHNA, CDR2 SNTAGT. CDR3 length equals 14 residues. Between the trimmed V and J ends, which lost 4 bases and 0 bases, there was a span of 8 bases. The CDR3 reads CASSVGSSTDTQYF. CDR3 in DNA: TGTGCCAGCAGTGTCGGTTCAAGCACAGATACGCAGTATTTT.

The chain employs TRBV6-1 and TRBJ1-2; 9 bases match TRBD1. The CDR3 contains 15 residues. Trimming at V came to 7 bases and at J to 2 bases, leaving 8 bases not matched to a gene. From germline, CDR1 is MNHNS and CDR2 SASEGT. For the CDR3, the DNA is TGTGCCAGCACCTTGATGGGGACAGGGAACTATGGCTACACCTTC. Its translation is CASTLMGTGNYGYTF.

Worth noting for this clone: Other DNA sequences from this sample encode an identical CDR3 as well. The rearrangement joins TRBV6-5 to TRBJ2-3; D unresolved. Germline V CDR1 and CDR2: MNHEY, SVGAGI. CDR3 length: 13 residues. V gave up 2 bases and J gave up 1 base, with 4 bases separating them. The chain's CDR3 is CASSYPGTDTQYF. CDR3 DNA: TGTGCCAGCAGTTACCCGGGCACAGATACGCAGTATTTT.

This chain links TRBV2 with TRBJ1-6, with D tentatively TRBD1 (6 bases). The CDR3 has 14 residues. Germline values: CDR1 SNHLY, CDR2 FYNNEI. Trimming shortened V by 6 bases and J by 9 bases, and 15 bases separated the two germline ends. Here the CDR3 DNA reads TGTGCCAGCAGGACCGGGACATTCATTTCACCCCTCCACTTT. This translates into CASRTGTFISPLHF.

The V call is TRBV6-5, the J call TRBJ2-3; no reliable D call. Germline CDR1 is MNHEY and CDR2 is SVGAGI. V dropped 6 bases and J dropped 3 bases, with 13 bases sitting between them. This CDR3 is 14 amino acids long. Written as DNA, the CDR3 is TGTGCCAGCAGAAGATCGATGAGTACAGATACGCAGTATTTT. This codes for CASRRSMSTDTQYF.

This clone occurred a few times. The chain couples TRBV5-1 to TRBJ1-3; D not certain. Germline CDR1 reads SGHRS; CDR2 reads YFSETQ. The CDR3 sequence is 14 residues long. Trimming shortened V by 2 bases and J by 0 bases, and 6 bases separated the two germline ends. CDR3 protein: CASSFESSGNTIYF. For the CDR3, the DNA is TGCGCCAGCAGCTTCGAGAGCTCTGGAAACACCATATATTTT.

There are a few counts of this clone. The chain recombines TRBV7-9 with TRBJ1-3; D may be TRBD1 (6 bases). V lost 0 bases, J lost 2 bases, and 8 bases lay in between. Per germline, CDR1 SEHNR and CDR2 FQNEAQ (reference sequence). The CDR3 totals 15 residues. CDR3 coding DNA: TGTGCCAGCAGCTTAGCGGCAGGGGCTGGAAACACCATATATTTT. Translating gives CASSLAAGAGNTIYF.

V is TRBV10-2 and J is TRBJ1-2; D uncertain. Germline loops: CDR1 WSHSY, CDR2 SAAADI. This CDR3 has 13 residues. V lost 3 bases and J 2 bases, leaving 7 bases between the germline ends. This chain's CDR3 is CASSEQPNYGYTF. DNA for the CDR3: TGCGCCAGCAGTGAACAGCCAAACTATGGCTACACCTTC.

The gene calls are TRBV10-3 and TRBJ2-3, with 7 positions matching TRBD2. CDR1 and CDR2 from the germline V gene are ENHRY and SYGVKD. The length of the CDR3 is 14 residues. J was trimmed by 2 bases and V by 10 bases; bases with no gene match: 9. CDR3 bases: TGTGCCACCCTGACTAGCCCTAACACAGATACGCAGTATTTT. Residues: CATLTSPNTDTQYF.

Note on this clone: This sample includes further DNA sequences coding for the same CDR3. V gene TRBV5-1 combines with J gene TRBJ2-2, with D tentatively TRBD1 (6 bases). The germline V and J ends were trimmed by 2 bases and 1 base, with 12 bases remaining between them. The CDR3 has 16 residues. CDR1 is SGHRS, CDR2 YFSETQ, per germline. DNA of the CDR3: TGCGCCAGCAGCTTAATTTTGACAGGGAACACCGGGGAGCTGTTTTTT. Amino acids: CASSLILTGNTGELFF.